This T cell receptor beta chain was obtained from a study of OX40 agonist ivuxolimab in advanced cancers. This clone has just one count. This table comes from immunoSEQ multiplex PCR, and its TCRdb copy is limited to in-frame clones, with some not included. The data show 60,000 to 95,000 clones, with about 85% seen just once and 15% to 20% held by the top ten. The material was CD4+ or CD8+ T cells sorted from blood, obtained in a trial of the OX40 agonist ivuxolimab. The receptor was isolated from an adult with an advanced solid tumor such as melanoma, head and neck, liver or kidney cancer.

CDR3 coding DNA: TGCGCCAGCAAACAGGGGGTCTCTGGAAACACCATATATTTT. Translating gives CASKQGVSGNTIYF. This chain links TRBV5-1 with TRBJ1-3; 8 nucleotides align to TRBD1. The CDR3 is made up of 14 amino acids. Germline values: CDR1 SGHRS, CDR2 YFSETQ. V lost 6 bases, J lost 0 bases, and 2 bases stayed unmatched.